Listed below are T cell receptor beta chains from one sample, sequenced in a study of cytomegalovirus exposure and HLA in healthy donors. Repertoires were generated with immunoSEQ multiplex PCR, while TCRdb's copy carries only in-frame clones and drops some. The table includes around 180,000 clones, roughly 80% detected once. Input material: PBMCs. The origin of the receptors is a male donor in good health and CMV-seronegative. Both conserved end residues are part of each CDR3. The D gene is left open where the match is weak. The size entry is marked missing in some rows and otherwise reads once, few, many or a size class.

J gene: TRBJ2-7; clone size: -; D gene: TRBD2; V gene: TRBV9; CDR3 DNA: TGTGCCAGCAGCGTAGCACCTAGCGGGAGCGGCTACGAGCAGTACTTC; CDR3 protein: CASSVAPSGSGYEQYF
J gene: TRBJ1-1; clone size: few; D gene: -; V gene: TRBV4-3; CDR3 DNA: TGCGCCAGCAGCCGGGAAATTGGGGGGTACGACACTGAAGCTTTCTTT; CDR3 protein: CASSREIGGYDTEAFF
J gene: TRBJ1-1; clone size: -; D gene: -; V gene: TRBV11-3; CDR3 DNA: TGTGCCAGCAGCCAATCCGGGACAACGAACACTGAAGCTTTCTTT; CDR3 protein: CASSQSGTTNTEAFF
J gene: TRBJ2-3; clone size: once; D gene: TRBD2; V gene: TRBV4-1; CDR3 DNA: TGCGCCAGCAGCCAAGATACCCTAGCGGGGGCTACAGATACGCAGTATTTT; CDR3 protein: CASSQDTLAGATDTQYF
J gene: TRBJ2-1; clone size: -; D gene: TRBD1; V gene: TRBV19; CDR3 DNA: TGTGCCAGTAGTATTGCCGGGACAGGGAAGCAGTTCTTC; CDR3 protein: CASSIAGTGKQFF
J gene: TRBJ1-1; clone size: once; D gene: -; V gene: TRBV28; CDR3 DNA: TGTGCCAGCAGTCCTCCTCAGGGAAGGGGCACTGAAGCTTTCTTT; CDR3 protein: CASSPPQGRGTEAFF
J gene: TRBJ2-2; clone size: -; D gene: -; V gene: TRBV19; CDR3 DNA: TGTGCCAGTAGTATGGCGGGACAGATAAACACCGGGGAGCTGTTTTTT; CDR3 protein: CASSMAGQINTGELFF
J gene: TRBJ1-2; clone size: -; D gene: -; V gene: TRBV27; CDR3 DNA: TGTGCCACCTGGACTCATGGGCATGGCTACACCTTC; CDR3 protein: CATWTHGHGYTF
J gene: TRBJ2-2; clone size: -; D gene: -; V gene: TRBV21-1; CDR3 DNA: TGTGCCTGGGAGGGTACTAGCGGGAGGAACACCGGGGAGCTGTTTTTT; CDR3 protein: CAWEGTSGRNTGELFF
J gene: TRBJ2-7; clone size: -; D gene: -; V gene: TRBV6-5; CDR3 DNA: TGTGCCAGCAGTTACACGCGTTACGAGCAGTACTTC; CDR3 protein: CASSYTRYEQYF
J gene: TRBJ2-2; clone size: -; D gene: -; V gene: TRBV19; CDR3 DNA: TGTGCCAGTAGTATATCGGGCGGGGAGCTGTTTTTT; CDR3 protein: CASSISGGELFF
J gene: TRBJ2-6; clone size: -; D gene: -; V gene: TRBV19; CDR3 DNA: TGTGCCAGTAGTTTTACATCCACAGCTTCTGGGGCCAACGTCCTGACTTTC; CDR3 protein: CASSFTSTASGANVLTF
J gene: TRBJ2-7; clone size: -; D gene: -; V gene: TRBV5-4; CDR3 DNA: TGTGCCAGCAGCACTGAGCCGGACAGCTACGAGCAGTACTTC; CDR3 protein: CASSTEPDSYEQYF
J gene: TRBJ2-3; clone size: -; D gene: TRBD1; V gene: TRBV27; CDR3 DNA: TGTGCCAGCAGTTTATCGGTGACAGGGTTAGATACGCAGTATTTT; CDR3 protein: CASSLSVTGLDTQYF
J gene: TRBJ2-3; clone size: -; D gene: -; V gene: TRBV11-3; CDR3 DNA: TGTGCCAGCAGCTTCAGTAGCGGCACAGATACGCAGTATTTT; CDR3 protein: CASSFSSGTDTQYF
J gene: TRBJ1-1; clone size: -; D gene: -; V gene: TRBV11-2; CDR3 DNA: TGTGCCAGCAGCTTAATCGACACCGGTGAAGCTTTCTTT; CDR3 protein: CASSLIDTGEAFF